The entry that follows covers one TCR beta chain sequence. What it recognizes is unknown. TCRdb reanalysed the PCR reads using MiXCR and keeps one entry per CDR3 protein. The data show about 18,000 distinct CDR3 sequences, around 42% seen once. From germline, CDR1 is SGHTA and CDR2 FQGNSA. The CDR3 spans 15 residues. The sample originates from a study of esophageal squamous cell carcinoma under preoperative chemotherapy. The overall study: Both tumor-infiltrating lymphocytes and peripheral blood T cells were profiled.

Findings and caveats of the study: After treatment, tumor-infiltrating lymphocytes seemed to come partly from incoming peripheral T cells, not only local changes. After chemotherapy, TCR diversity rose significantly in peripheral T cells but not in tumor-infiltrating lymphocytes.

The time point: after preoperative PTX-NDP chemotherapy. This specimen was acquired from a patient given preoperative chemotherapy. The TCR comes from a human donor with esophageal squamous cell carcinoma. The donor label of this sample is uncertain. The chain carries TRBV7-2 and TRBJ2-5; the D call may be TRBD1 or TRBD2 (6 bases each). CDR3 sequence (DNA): TGTGGCACGGGCTTGGGGGGCCGAGAGAAAGAGACCCAGTACTTC. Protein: CGTGLGGREKETQYF.